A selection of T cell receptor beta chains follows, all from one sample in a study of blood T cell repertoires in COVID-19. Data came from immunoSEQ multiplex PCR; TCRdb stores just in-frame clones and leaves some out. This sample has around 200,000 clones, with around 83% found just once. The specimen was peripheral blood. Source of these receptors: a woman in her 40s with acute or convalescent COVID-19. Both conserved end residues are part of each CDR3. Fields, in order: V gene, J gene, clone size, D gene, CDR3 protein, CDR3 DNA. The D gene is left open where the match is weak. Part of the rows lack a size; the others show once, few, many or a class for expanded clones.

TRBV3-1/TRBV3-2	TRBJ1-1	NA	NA	CASSPGITNTEAFF	TGTGCCAGCAGCCCGGGGATCACGAACACTGAAGCTTTCTTT
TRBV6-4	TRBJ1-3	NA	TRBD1	CASSRRGTGGGNTIYF	TGTGCCAGCAGTCGGAGGGGGACAGGGGGTGGAAACACCATATATTTT
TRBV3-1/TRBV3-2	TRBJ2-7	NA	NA	CASSQSREQYF	TGTGCCAGCAGCCAATCTCGCGAGCAGTACTTC
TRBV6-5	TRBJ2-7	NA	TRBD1	CASRRTGTYEQYF	TGTGCCAGCAGAAGGACAGGGACCTACGAGCAGTACTTC
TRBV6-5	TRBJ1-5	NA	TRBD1	CASSRTGVFNQPQHF	TGTGCCAGCAGCCGAACAGGGGTCTTCAATCAGCCCCAGCATTTT
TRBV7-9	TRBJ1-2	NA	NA	CASSQGGDGYTF	TGTGCCAGCAGCCAAGGGGGGGATGGCTACACCTTC
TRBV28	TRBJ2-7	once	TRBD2	CASSHSAGVEQYF	TGTGCCAGCAGTCATTCGGCGGGGGTCGAGCAGTACTTC
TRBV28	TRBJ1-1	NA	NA	CASSLKGVWTEAFF	TGTGCCAGCAGTTTAAAGGGGGTATGGACTGAAGCTTTCTTT
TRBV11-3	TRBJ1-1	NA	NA	CASSLYRNTEAFF	TGTGCCAGCAGCTTATACAGGAACACTGAAGCTTTCTTT
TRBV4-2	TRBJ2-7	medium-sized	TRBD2	CASSQELAEPGEQYF	TGTGCCAGCAGCCAAGAGCTAGCGGAACCGGGCGAGCAGTACTTC